This T cell receptor beta chain came from a study of regulatory T cells in long-lasting Graves disease. Study-level information: More than 5 years of antithyroid drugs with positive TSH receptor antibodies defined persistent Graves' disease.

The sample's time point: persistent/refractory GD, antithyroid drugs over 5 years with positive TRAb. Extracted RNA from PBMCs served as the source of the TCR library. There are a few counts of this clonotype. Its cognate antigen is unknown. Building of the TCR beta libraries involved iRepertoire HTBI primers and Arm-PCR of CDR3 regions. Via MiXCR, TCRdb re-called the multiplex PCR reads, giving one row per CDR3 protein. The sample has around 400,000 distinct CDR3 sequences, roughly 24% seen once; the top ten hold around a quarter. Germline-derived CDR1 and CDR2 are SGHVS and FQNEAQ. The CDR3 is made up of 15 amino acids. Trimming left V 5 bases short and J 1 base short, with 12 bases between. Study-level points and caveats: Persistent disease preferred TRBV28, TRBJ1-2 and TRBJ2-5; new disease, TRBV20-1 and TRBJ2-1.

Sample: peripheral blood mononuclear cells (PBMCs), taken when the disease was refractory, from a patient treated with antithyroid drugs. The origin of this receptor is a woman between 40 and 55 years old with Graves disease. The rearrangement joins TRBV7-8 to TRBJ1-3; D gene ambiguous. The CDR3, as DNA: TGTGCCAGCAGCCTCCATTATGGGTCTGGAAACACCATATATTTT. Protein product: CASSLHYGSGNTIYF.